This T cell receptor beta chain was identified during a study of blood T cells in healthy people across ages. Overall study results and limits: Relative to aged donors, long-lived donors carried more naive CD4+ cells and displayed higher diversity. Measured against age, TCR beta diversity per million T cells decreased in a roughly linear manner. Naive T cell percentage showed a strong correlation with the diversity of TCR beta.

Of note for this clonotype: The antigen is not known.

Primed by a sample-barcoded 5' primer and a J-beta primer mix, a second PCR proceeded for about 6 to 12 cycles. TCRdb passed the 5' RACE reads through MiXCR, listing each CDR3 protein once. The sample lists about 640,000 distinct CDR3 sequences, 58% occurring once. Germline CDR1 LGHDT, CDR2 YNNKEL (reference sequence). There are 14 residues in the CDR3. Trimming stripped 1 base from V and 7 bases from J, with 14 bases between. This TCR came from a man aged 55-75 years in good health. The gene calls are TRBV3-1 and TRBJ2-7, with a possible D match to TRBD1 (6 bases). The material sequenced was blood. Here the CDR3 reads CASSQGTTRGEQYF. The CDR3 coding sequence is TGTGCCAGCAGCCAAGGAACAACAAGGGGGGAGCAGTACTTC.